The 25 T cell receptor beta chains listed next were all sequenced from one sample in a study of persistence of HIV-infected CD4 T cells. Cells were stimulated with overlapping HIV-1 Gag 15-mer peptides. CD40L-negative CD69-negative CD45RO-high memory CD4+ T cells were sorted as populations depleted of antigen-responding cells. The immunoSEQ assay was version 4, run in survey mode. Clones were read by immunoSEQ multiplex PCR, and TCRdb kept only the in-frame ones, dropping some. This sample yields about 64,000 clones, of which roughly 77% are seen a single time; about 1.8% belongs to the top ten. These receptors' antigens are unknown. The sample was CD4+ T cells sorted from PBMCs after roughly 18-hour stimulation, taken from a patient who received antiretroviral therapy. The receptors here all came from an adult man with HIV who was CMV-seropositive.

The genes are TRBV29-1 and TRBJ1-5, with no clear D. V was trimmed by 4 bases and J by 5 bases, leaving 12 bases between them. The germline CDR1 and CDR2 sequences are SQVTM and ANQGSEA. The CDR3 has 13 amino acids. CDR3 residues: CSVGRGLDQPQHF. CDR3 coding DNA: TGCAGCGTTGGCCGAGGGTTGGATCAGCCCCAGCATTTT. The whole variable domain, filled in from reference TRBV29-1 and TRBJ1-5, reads SAVISQKPSRDICQRGTSLTIQCQVDSQVTMMFWYRQQPGQSLTLIATANQGSEATYESGFVIDKFPISRPNLTFSTLTVSNMSPEDSSIYLCSVGRGLDQPQHFGDGTRLSIL.

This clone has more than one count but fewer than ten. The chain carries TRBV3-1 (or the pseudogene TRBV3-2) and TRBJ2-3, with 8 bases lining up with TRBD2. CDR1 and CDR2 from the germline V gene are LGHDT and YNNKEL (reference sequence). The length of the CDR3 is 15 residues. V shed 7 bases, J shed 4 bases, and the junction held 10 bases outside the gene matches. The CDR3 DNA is TGTGCCAGCACCCGGGGGGGCGGGGTTGCAGATACGCAGTATTTT. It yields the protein CASTRGGGVADTQYF.

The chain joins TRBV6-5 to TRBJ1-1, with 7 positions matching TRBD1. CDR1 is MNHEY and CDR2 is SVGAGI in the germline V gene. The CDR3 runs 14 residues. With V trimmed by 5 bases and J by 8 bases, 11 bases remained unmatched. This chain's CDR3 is CASSTPGQSTEAFF. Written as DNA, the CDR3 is TGTGCCAGCAGTACCCCGGGACAGTCTACGGAAGCTTTCTTT.

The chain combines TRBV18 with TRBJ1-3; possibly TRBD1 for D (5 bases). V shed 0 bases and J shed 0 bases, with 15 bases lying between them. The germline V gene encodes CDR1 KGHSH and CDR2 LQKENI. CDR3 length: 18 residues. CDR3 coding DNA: TGTGCCAGCTCACCACCGGGACGGCGCGTCCACTCTGGAAACACCATATATTTT. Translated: CASSPPGRRVHSGNTIYF. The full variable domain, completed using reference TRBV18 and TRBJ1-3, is NAGVMQNPRHLVRRRGQEARLRCSPMKGHSHVYWYRQLPEEGLKFMVYLQKENIIDESGMPKERFSAEFPKEGPSILRIQQVVRGDSAAYFCASSPPGRRVHSGNTIYFGEGSWLTVV.

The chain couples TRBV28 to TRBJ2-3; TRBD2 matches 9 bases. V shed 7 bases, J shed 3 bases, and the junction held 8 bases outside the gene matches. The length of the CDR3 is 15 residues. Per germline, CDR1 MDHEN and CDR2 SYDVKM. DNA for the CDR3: TGTGCCAGCACGGGCGGGGGGGCCAGGACAGATACGCAGTATTTT. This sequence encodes CASTGGGARTDTQYF. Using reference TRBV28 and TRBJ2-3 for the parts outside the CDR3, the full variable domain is DVKVTQSSRYLVKRTGEKVFLECVQDMDHENMFWYRQDPGLGLRLIYFSYDVKMKEKGDIPEGYSVSREKKERFSLILESASTNQTSMYLCASTGGGARTDTQYFGPGTRLTVL.

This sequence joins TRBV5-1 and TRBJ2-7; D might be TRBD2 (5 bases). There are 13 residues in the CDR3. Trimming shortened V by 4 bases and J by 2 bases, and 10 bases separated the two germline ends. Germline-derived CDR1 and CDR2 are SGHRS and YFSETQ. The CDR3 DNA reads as TGCGCCAGCAGCCTTCGGGGTACCTACGAGCAGTACTTC. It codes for CASSLRGTYEQYF. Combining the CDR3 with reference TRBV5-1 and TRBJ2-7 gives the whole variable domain KAGVTQTPRYLIKTRGQQVTLSCSPISGHRSVSWYQQTPGQGLQFLFEYFSETQRNKGNFPGRFSGRQFSNSRSEMNVSTLELGDSALYLCASSLRGTYEQYFGPGTRLTVT.

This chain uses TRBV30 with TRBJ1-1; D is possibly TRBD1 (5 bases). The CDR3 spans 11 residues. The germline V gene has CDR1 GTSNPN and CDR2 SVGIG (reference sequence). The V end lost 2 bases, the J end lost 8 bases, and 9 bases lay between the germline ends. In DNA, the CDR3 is TGTGCCTGGAGTTTGAGGACAGAAGCTTTCTTT. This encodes CAWSLRTEAFF.

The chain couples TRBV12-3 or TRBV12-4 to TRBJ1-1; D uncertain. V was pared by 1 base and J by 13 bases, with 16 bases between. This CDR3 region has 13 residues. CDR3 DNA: TGTGCCAGCAGTTTAGAAGGTAGGCACGGGGATTTCTTT. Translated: CASSLEGRHGDFF.

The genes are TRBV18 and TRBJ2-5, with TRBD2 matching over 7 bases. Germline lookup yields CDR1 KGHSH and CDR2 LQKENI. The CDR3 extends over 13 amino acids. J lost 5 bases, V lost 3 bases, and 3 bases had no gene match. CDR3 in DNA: TGTGCCAGCTCACCGAATAGCGGGGAGACCCAGTACTTC. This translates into CASSPNSGETQYF.

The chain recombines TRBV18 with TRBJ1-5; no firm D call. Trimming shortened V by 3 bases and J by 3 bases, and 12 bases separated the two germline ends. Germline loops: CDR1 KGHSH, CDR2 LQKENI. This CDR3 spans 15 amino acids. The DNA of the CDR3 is TGTGCCAGCTCACCGGGCGGGAAATCCAATCAGCCCCAGCATTTT. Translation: CASSPGGKSNQPQHF.

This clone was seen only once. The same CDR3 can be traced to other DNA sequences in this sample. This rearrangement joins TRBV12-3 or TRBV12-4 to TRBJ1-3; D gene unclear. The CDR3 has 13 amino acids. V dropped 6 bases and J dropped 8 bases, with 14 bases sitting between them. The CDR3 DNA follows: TGTGCCAGCAGACTGTCACGGGTAGACACCATATATTTT. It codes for CASRLSRVDTIYF.

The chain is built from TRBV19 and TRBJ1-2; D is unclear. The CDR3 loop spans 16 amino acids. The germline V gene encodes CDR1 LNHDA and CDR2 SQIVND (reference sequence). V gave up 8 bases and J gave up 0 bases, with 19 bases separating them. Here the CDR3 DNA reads TGTGCCAGTTTCGAGGCTCGCGCACTAGCTAACTATGGCTACACCTTC. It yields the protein CASFEARALANYGYTF.

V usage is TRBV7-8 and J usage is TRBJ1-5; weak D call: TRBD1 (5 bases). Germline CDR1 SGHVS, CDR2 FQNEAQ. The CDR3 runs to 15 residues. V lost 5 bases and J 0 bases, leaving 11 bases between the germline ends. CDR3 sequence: CASSPPGGSNQPQHF. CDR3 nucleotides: TGTGCCAGCAGCCCCCCCGGGGGTAGCAATCAGCCCCAGCATTTT.

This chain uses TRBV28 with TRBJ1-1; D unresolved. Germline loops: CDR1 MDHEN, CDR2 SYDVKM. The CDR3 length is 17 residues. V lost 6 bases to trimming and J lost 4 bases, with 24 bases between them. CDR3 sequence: CASRLHHTGSSVTEAFF. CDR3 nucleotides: TGTGCCAGCAGATTGCATCATACCGGGTCTTCGGTCACTGAAGCTTTCTTT.

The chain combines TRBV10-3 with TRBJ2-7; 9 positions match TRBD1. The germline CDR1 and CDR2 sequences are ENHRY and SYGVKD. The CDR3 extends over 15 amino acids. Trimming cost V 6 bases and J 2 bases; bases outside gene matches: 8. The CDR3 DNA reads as TGTGCCATCAGCCGAGAGGGGACAGGGACCTACGAGCAGTACTTC. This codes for CAISREGTGTYEQYF.

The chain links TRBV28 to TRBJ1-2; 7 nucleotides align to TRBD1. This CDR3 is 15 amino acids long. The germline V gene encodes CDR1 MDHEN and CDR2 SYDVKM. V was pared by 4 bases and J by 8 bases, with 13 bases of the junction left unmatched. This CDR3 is CASSSEGARPYGYTF. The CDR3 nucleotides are TGTGCCAGCAGTTCGGAGGGGGCGCGACCTTACGGCTACACCTTC.

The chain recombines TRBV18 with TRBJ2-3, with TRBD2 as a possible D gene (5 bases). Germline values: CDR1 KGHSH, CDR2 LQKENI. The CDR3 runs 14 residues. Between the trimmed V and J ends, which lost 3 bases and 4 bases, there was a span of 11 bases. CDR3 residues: CASSPTGGADTQYF. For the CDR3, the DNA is TGTGCCAGCTCACCTACCGGAGGAGCAGATACGCAGTATTTT.

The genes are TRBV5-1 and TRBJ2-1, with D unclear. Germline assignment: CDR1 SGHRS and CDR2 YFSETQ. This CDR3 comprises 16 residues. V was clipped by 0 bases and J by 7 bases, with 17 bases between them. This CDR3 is CASSLAGNAGRNEQFF. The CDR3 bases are TGCGCCAGCAGCTTGGCCGGAAACGCTGGACGGAATGAGCAGTTCTTC.

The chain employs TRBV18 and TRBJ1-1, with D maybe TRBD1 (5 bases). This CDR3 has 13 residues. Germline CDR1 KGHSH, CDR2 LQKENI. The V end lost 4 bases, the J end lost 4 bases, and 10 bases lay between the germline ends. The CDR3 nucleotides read TGTGCCAGCTCACAGGGGAGGATCACTGAAGCTTTCTTT. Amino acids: CASSQGRITEAFF.

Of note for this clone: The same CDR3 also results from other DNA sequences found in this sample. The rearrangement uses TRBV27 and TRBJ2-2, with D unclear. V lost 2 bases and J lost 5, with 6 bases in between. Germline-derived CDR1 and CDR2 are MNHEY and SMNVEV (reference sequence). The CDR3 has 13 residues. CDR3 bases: TGTGCCAGCAGTTTAAGGAATACCGGGGAGCTGTTTTTT. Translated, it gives CASSLRNTGELFF.

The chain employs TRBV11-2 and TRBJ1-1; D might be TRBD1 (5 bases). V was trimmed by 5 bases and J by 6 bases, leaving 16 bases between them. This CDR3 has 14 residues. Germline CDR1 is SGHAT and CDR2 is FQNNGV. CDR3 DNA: TGTGCCAGCAGCCCAAGGACGGGAGGGGCTGAAGCTTTCTTT. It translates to CASSPRTGGAEAFF.

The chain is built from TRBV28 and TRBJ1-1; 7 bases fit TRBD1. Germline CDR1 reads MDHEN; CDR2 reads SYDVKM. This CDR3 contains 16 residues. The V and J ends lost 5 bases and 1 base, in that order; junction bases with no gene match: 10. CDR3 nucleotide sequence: TGTGCCAGCAGTCCACTCGACAGGGTAGGGAACACTGAAGCTTTCTTT. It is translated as CASSPLDRVGNTEAFF.

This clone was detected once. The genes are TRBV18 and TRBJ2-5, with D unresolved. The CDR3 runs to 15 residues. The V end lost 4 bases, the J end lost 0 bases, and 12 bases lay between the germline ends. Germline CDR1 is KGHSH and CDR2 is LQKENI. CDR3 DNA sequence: TGTGCCAGCTCACGGGTGGGAACACACCAAGAGACCCAGTACTTC. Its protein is CASSRVGTHQETQYF.

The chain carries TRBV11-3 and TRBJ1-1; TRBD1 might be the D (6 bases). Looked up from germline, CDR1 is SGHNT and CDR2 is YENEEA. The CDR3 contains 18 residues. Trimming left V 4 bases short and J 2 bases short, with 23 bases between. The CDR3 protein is CASSSGGAQQIGNTEAFF. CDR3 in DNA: TGTGCCAGCAGCTCCGGGGGGGCTCAACAAATAGGAAACACTGAAGCTTTCTTT.

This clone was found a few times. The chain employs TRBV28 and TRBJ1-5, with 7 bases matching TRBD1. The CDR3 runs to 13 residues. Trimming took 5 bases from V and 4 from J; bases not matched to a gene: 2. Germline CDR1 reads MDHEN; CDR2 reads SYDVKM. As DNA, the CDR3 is TGTGCCAGCAGTATGACAGGGAATCAGCCCCAGCATTTT. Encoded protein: CASSMTGNQPQHF.